Following are 5 T cell receptor beta chains from one sample sequenced in a study of T cell responses to AZD1222 COVID-19 vaccine. Measured with immunoSEQ multiplex PCR; TCRdb has only the in-frame clones, and not every one. The table includes fewer than 120,000 clones, less than 95% detected once. This specimen consisted of peripheral blood, obtained on day 0 of AZD1222 vaccination. These receptors all come from an adult in good health.

V usage is TRBV29-1 and J usage is TRBJ2-1; perhaps TRBD2 as D (5 bases). V lost 3 bases and J 7 bases, leaving 19 bases between the germline ends. Germline V gene sequence: CDR1 SQVTM, CDR2 ANQGSEA. The CDR3 spans 15 residues. DNA of the CDR3: TGCAGCGTTGACTCGGGAACATACCTGGGGAATGAGCAGTTCTTC. This encodes CSVDSGTYLGNEQFF.

The chain joins TRBV6-5 to TRBJ2-5; 8 bases are shared with TRBD1. CDR3 length: 14 amino acids. CDR1 is MNHEY, CDR2 SVGAGI, per germline. Trimming at V came to 2 bases and at J to 5 bases, leaving 4 bases not matched to a gene. CDR3 loop: CASSYRQGLETQYF. Written as DNA, the CDR3 is TGTGCCAGCAGTTACCGACAGGGGTTGGAGACCCAGTACTTC.

This clone came up once. J is TRBJ2-7 and V is TRBV6-5; 10 bases agree with TRBD1. Germline CDR1 reads MNHEY; CDR2 reads SVGAGI. The CDR3 is made up of 15 amino acids. V was pared by 6 bases and J by 4 bases, with 9 bases of the junction left unmatched. CDR3 region: CASRTPGQGWYEQYF. The CDR3 DNA sequence: TGTGCCAGCAGGACGCCGGGACAGGGGTGGTACGAGCAGTACTTC.

The gene calls are TRBV28 and TRBJ1-6, with a weak D call TRBD1 (5 bases). From germline, CDR1 is MDHEN and CDR2 SYDVKM. Trimming stripped 3 bases from V and 11 bases from J, with 8 bases between. The CDR3 extends over 12 amino acids. The CDR3 loop is CASSFREAPLHF. The DNA for the CDR3 is TGTGCCAGCAGTTTCAGGGAGGCACCCCTCCACTTT.

V usage is TRBV27 and J usage is TRBJ1-2; D is possibly TRBD1 (6 bases). Germline lookup yields CDR1 MNHEY and CDR2 SMNVEV (reference sequence). The V end was cut by 5 bases, the J end by 4 bases, with 14 bases between. There are 14 residues in the CDR3. The CDR3 region has the DNA TGTGCCAGCAGTGAGGCAGGGGCTCCCTATGGCTACACCTTC. Translation: CASSEAGAPYGYTF.